This is a list of T cell receptor beta chains from one sample in a study of T cell responses to AZD1222 COVID-19 vaccine. Produced via immunoSEQ multiplex PCR; TCRdb's table is partial and in-frame only. The sample carries over 110,000 clones, roughly 89% recorded once. Sequencing was performed on peripheral blood, taken on day 0 of AZD1222 vaccination. The receptors shown here come from an adult in good health. The CDR3 runs from the conserved cysteine through the conserved F or W. The order of the fields is J gene, clone size, V gene, D gene, CDR3 DNA, CDR3 protein. A D gene is named only where the DNA matches it firmly. Some rows mark clone size as missing; the rest say once, few, many or name a class of expanded clone.

>TRBJ2-2|.|TRBV5-1|TRBD1
TGCGCCAGCAGTCCCGGACAGGGGGAAATTCCCGGGGAGCTGTTTTTT
CASSPGQGEIPGELFF
>TRBJ1-1|.|TRBV30|.
TGTGCCCAATCGTCGTACACTGAAGCTTTCTTT
CAQSSYTEAFF
>TRBJ2-7|.|TRBV5-1|TRBD1
TGCGCCAGCAGCCAGACAGGGGACTCCTACGAGCAGTACTTC
CASSQTGDSYEQYF
>TRBJ2-1|.|TRBV18|TRBD2
TGTGCCAGCTCACCAACGGGACTAGCGTCCAATGAGCAGTTCTTC
CASSPTGLASNEQFF
>TRBJ2-6|.|TRBV5-4|TRBD1
TGTGCCAGCAGCCCACAGGGGTCGGCCTCTGGGGCCAACGTCCTGACTTTC
CASSPQGSASGANVLTF
>TRBJ2-1|few|TRBV24-1|TRBD2
TGTGCCACCAGTGATACTAGCGGGAGTGCCTACAATGAGCAGTTCTTC
CATSDTSGSAYNEQFF
>TRBJ1-1|once|TRBV6-5|.
TGTGCCAGCAGTCCCCCGACAGGCATGAACACTGAAGCTTTCTTT
CASSPPTGMNTEAFF
>TRBJ1-4|.|TRBV10-3|.
TGTGCCATCAGTGACGGCGATCTACGAGGGGAAAAACTGTTTTTT
CAISDGDLRGEKLFF
>TRBJ2-7|.|TRBV14|TRBD2
TGTGCCAGCAGCCAAGACCTCGGGGGGTTAAGGTACGAGCAGTACTTC
CASSQDLGGLRYEQYF
>TRBJ1-1|.|TRBV7-3|TRBD1
TGTGCCAGCAGCCAAGGGACAGCAAATAACAGGAACACTGAAGCTTTCTTT
CASSQGTANNRNTEAFF
>TRBJ1-2|.|TRBV5-1|.
TGCGCCAGCAGCTTGGGTTACACCACCTATGGCTACACCTTC
CASSLGYTTYGYTF
>TRBJ1-6|.|TRBV3-1/TRBV3-2|.
TGTGCCAGCAGCTTCGGGGGGTCTTATAATTCACCCCTCCACTTT
CASSFGGSYNSPLHF
>TRBJ2-1|.|TRBV10-3|.
TGTGCCATCCTTAAGGGGAATGAGCAGTTCTTC
CAILKGNEQFF
>TRBJ2-3|once|TRBV4-1|.
TGCGCCAGCAGCCAAGTTGCAAGAGTCGCAGATACGCAGTATTTT
CASSQVARVADTQYF
>TRBJ2-1|.|TRBV4-1|.
TGCGCCAGCAGCCTCCAGGGGACTGGGACGAGAAATGAGCAGTTCTTC
CASSLQGTGTRNEQFF
>TRBJ1-1|.|TRBV11-3|.
TGTGCCAGCAGCGCAGGGGACACCATGAACACTGAAGCTTTCTTT
CASSAGDTMNTEAFF
>TRBJ1-2|.|TRBV6-5|.
TGTGCCAGCAGTTACGATCGGGGCAGCCTCTATGGCTACACCTTC
CASSYDRGSLYGYTF
>TRBJ1-3|.|TRBV5-1|.
TGCGCCAGCAGCCCCAGGGGTTCGAACTCTGGAAACACCATATATTTT
CASSPRGSNSGNTIYF
>TRBJ1-2|.|TRBV2|.
TGTGCCAGCAGTGCGGTGGGGGCGCTTATCTATGGCTACACCTTC
CASSAVGALIYGYTF
>TRBJ2-7|.|TRBV28|TRBD1
TGTGCCAGCAGTTTCGCGGACAGGGACGAGCAGTACTTC
CASSFADRDEQYF
>TRBJ2-7|.|TRBV4-2|TRBD2
TGTGCCAGCAGCCAACCTCCTAGCGGGAGTTACTACGAGCAGTACTTC
CASSQPPSGSYYEQYF
>TRBJ2-5|.|TRBV5-6|TRBD2
TGTGCCAGCAGCAGACTAGCGGGAGCCCAGTACCAAGAGACCCAGTACTTC
CASSRLAGAQYQETQYF
>TRBJ2-5|.|TRBV11-2|.
TGTGCCAGCAGCCCCATGCTAGTCCAAGAGACCCAGTACTTC
CASSPMLVQETQYF
>TRBJ1-1|.|TRBV5-1|TRBD1
TGCGCCAGCAGCGCGACAGGGGGCAACACTGAAGCTTTCTTT
CASSATGGNTEAFF
>TRBJ2-5|.|TRBV21-1|.
TGTGCCAGCCAAAGGACGGGTACGGGACAGGGACAAGAGACCCAGTACTTC
CASQRTGTGQGQETQYF
>TRBJ2-6|.|TRBV7-8|.
TGTGCCAGCAGACGCCCGGGACTTAAGACCGGTGGGGCCAACGTCCTGACTTTC
CASRRPGLKTGGANVLTF
>TRBJ2-2|.|TRBV27|.
TGTGCCAGCAGTCCTCTCCGGGTCGACACCGGGGAGCTGTTTTTT
CASSPLRVDTGELFF
>TRBJ2-7|.|TRBV5-4|.
TGTGCCAGCAGCCGAGGAACGGACGGCTACGAGCAGTACTTC
CASSRGTDGYEQYF
>TRBJ1-4|.|TRBV7-9|.
TGTGCCAGCAGCCAAGGACAGAATGAAAAACTGTTTTTT
CASSQGQNEKLFF
>TRBJ1-5|.|TRBV10-1|TRBD1
TGCGCCAGCGGACAGGGGGTAGGTCAGCCCCAGCATTTT
CASGQGVGQPQHF
>TRBJ2-1|.|TRBV2|TRBD2
TGTGCCACCTCTATGTCTGGGACGGGACTAGCGGTTTTAATCTCCTACAATGAGCAGTTCTTC
CATSMSGTGLAVLISYNEQFF
>TRBJ2-1|.|TRBV5-4|TRBD2
TGTGCCAGCAGCTTGGGGGCTAGCGGAGCCCTCTACAATGAGCAGTTCTTC
CASSLGASGALYNEQFF
>TRBJ1-3|.|TRBV5-6|.
TGTGCCAGCAGCTTGAGGACGGAGAGCTCTGGAAACACCATATATTTT
CASSLRTESSGNTIYF
>TRBJ2-1|once|TRBV4-1|TRBD2
TGCGCCAGCAGCCAAGATAATTGGCGGGAGAGAAATGAGCAGTTCTTC
CASSQDNWRERNEQFF
>TRBJ1-5|.|TRBV19|.
TGTGCCAGTACCACCAACGGACCGAGGTTCCATCAGCCCCAGCATTTT
CASTTNGPRFHQPQHF
>TRBJ1-1|.|TRBV11-2|.
TGTGCCAGCAGCCTTGGAGGGGTTAACACTGAAGCTTTCTTT
CASSLGGVNTEAFF
>TRBJ2-3|.|TRBV3-1/TRBV3-2|.
TGTGCCAGCAGCCACCCTGCGGGACGTTATACTAGCACAGATACGCAGTATTTT
CASSHPAGRYTSTDTQYF
>TRBJ2-1|.|TRBV27|.
TGTGCCAGCAGTTCCATTTCCTACAATGAGCAGTTCTTC
CASSSISYNEQFF
>TRBJ1-2|once|TRBV4-1|.
TGCGCCAGCAGCCAAGTGATGGCGGGAAGGAACTATGGCTACACCTTC
CASSQVMAGRNYGYTF